This T cell receptor beta chain is from a study of human T cells and chemical hapten exposure. Study background: Sensitization was performed using 2% DPC on an approximately 2 cm by approximately 2 cm upper inner arm skin site. Read at 6 days, the patch tests placed 0.01% DPC on the upper back.

Original data processing: A per-sample median of about 100,000 TCRs was observed, with counts ranging from 23,224 to 690,600. Each CDR3 protein gets one entry after TCRdb re-called the RACE reads with MiXCR. In this record, the V and J calls reflect TCRdb's handling and not the investigators' own analysis. Among some 90,000 distinct CDR3 sequences listed, roughly 10% were seen once. Time point meaning: patch test 2, 6 weeks after DPC sensitization. Treatment described: therapeutic diphenylcyclopropenone sensitization with weekly scalp DPC. The CDR3 totals 16 residues. V gave up 6 bases and J gave up 6 bases; unmatched junction bases: 13. This clonotype was recorded at least ten times.

The source material was whole blood, sampled in connection with sensitization to the hapten diphenylcyclopropenone (DPC). The chain recombines TRBV12-3 or TRBV12-4 with TRBJ1-3; 8 bases align to TRBD1. This clonotype was obtained from a woman in her forties with alopecia areata. Some clones in this sample may be carry-over from other donors' samples. The CDR3 protein is CASSRTQGVRENTIYF. CDR3 DNA: TGTGCCAGCAGCAGGACACAGGGGGTTAGGGAAAACACCATATATTTT.